This T cell receptor (beta chain) was identified during a study of blood T cell repertoires in COVID-19 (dated by TCRdb to 2020 to 2022). The study in broad terms: Collaborator samples came from the United States, Italy and Spain and covered acute and convalescent phases of COVID-19. Samples came from the ongoing ImmuneRACE study (first 160 participants) plus 1,254 subjects from 6 global collaborators. Deeply sampled blood TCRbeta repertoires from subjects exposed to, actively infected with, or recovered from COVID-19 were included in the dataset. The material from the prospective study consisted of cDNA or gDNA derived from T cells, B-cell-depleted T cells, or PBMCs. The sample metadata nearly always contained a de-identified subject ID, COVID-19 status, age in years and sex. The repertoires were released in a freely available public database intended as a resource for research on the immune response to SARS-CoV-2. Where available, HLA class I and class II types were obtained from metadata supplied by the sample provider rather than from assay-based typing.

Collaborating institutions collected whole blood in K2EDTA tubes following their own protocols. For TCRbeta analysis, collaborator samples were shipped as frozen whole blood, as isolated PBMCs, or as DNA extracted from either sample type. Including the terminal cysteine and phenylalanine, the CDR3 comprises 14 residues. Left in the record is the CDR3 DNA by itself, 42 bases read in frame from the first base. For this chain, trimming is 6 bases at the V end and 3 bases at the J end, and the number of junction bases without a gene match is 6. The CDR1 and CDR2 encoded by the germline V gene are KGHSH and LQKENI. To note about this clone: The clone's antigen remains unknown. No quality values exist for individual bases; no much larger clone is one base distant.

TCRbeta CDR3 regions were amplified from genomic DNA by means of the immunoSEQ Assay, a bias-controlled multiplex PCR. Under the source paper's analysis protocol: The number of nucleated cells in each sample was estimated by amplification of reference gene primers within the assay. Sequence reads were collapsed and filtered to measure the absolute abundance of every unique TCRbeta CDR3 rearrangement. For each sample, productive Simpson clonality was calculated as the square root of Simpson's diversity index across productive rearrangements. This immuneACCESS table, as held by TCRdb, lists in-frame sequences with V and J called but not all clones. Of the missing ones, under half trace to an unresolved V gene in checked studies; the others have no known cause. Clone size and V and J calls were adopted from that table, with D and trimming inferred from the DNA. For this sample the table gives under 80,000 clones, of which roughly nine tenths were detected only once. The ten most abundant clones make up approximately 4.7% of the sample.

Study-level results and caveats: Clinical and demographic metadata were provided uncurated, with the amount varying by source and participant.

Sequencing was performed on peripheral blood. Recombination joined TRBV18 with TRBJ2-7; the central 9 bases match TRBD2. The TCR was taken from a man in his fifties with active COVID-19. Here is the DNA: TGTGCCAGCTCCCTTAGCGGGGGTGTCTACGAGCAGTACTTC. Its coded protein is CASSLSGGVYEQYF.